The clone carrying this T cell receptor beta chain was counted only a few times. Its antigen is unidentified. The sample is drawn from a study of T cells after yellow fever vaccination. General study points: The bulk population could contribute abundant contaminating clonotypes to FACS-sorted repertoires.

V lost 6 bases, J lost 3 bases, and 4 bases stayed unmatched. The CDR3 totals 13 residues. Germline assignment: CDR1 LGHNT and CDR2 FRNRAP. Generation of TCR cDNA used 5'RACE template switching (which added a universal primer site and UMIs). TCRdb itself ran the 5' RACE reads through MiXCR, one entry per CDR3 protein. The profile shows approximately 300,000 distinct CDR3 sequences, about 10% of them singletons. The sample in question was CD4+ T cells sorted from PBMCs, obtained 45 days after the yellow fever booster vaccination. The chain uses TRBV12-5 and TRBJ2-7, with 8 nucleotides matching TRBD2. The clonotype comes from a man younger than 35 who received the YFV17D yellow fever vaccine. CDR3 amino acids: CASGTSGGYEQYF. DNA of the CDR3: TGTGCTAGTGGCACGAGCGGGGGCTACGAGCAGTACTTC.